The 22 T cell receptor beta chains below all came from one sample that was sequenced in a study of identifying expanded T cells in peripheral blood. Profiled with immunoSEQ multiplex PCR; TCRdb holds only in-frame clones, not every one. The sample has roughly 100,000 clones, approximately 88% seen once. What was sequenced was blood. These receptors all stem from a person aged 18-69 years in good health.

The V call is TRBV27, the J call TRBJ2-7, with D possibly matching TRBD1 (6 bases). In germline, CDR1 is MNHEY, CDR2 SMNVEV (reference sequence). Trimming cost V 3 bases and J 0 bases, with 18 bases left between them. This CDR3 spans 17 amino acids. CDR3 bases: TGTGCCAGCAGTTTCGGCTCCAGGGGCCCAAGCTCCTACGAGCAGTACTTC. It translates to CASSFGSRGPSSYEQYF.

This rearrangement joins TRBV13 to TRBJ2-2; TRBD1 or TRBD2 may be the D gene (5 bases each). The germline CDR1 and CDR2 sequences are PRHDT and FYEKMQ (reference sequence). V was cut by 4 bases and J by 6 bases, with 12 bases left in between. The CDR3 is 14 residues long. In nucleotides, the CDR3 is TGTGCCAGCAGCTCCTCGTCGGGGCCCGGGGAGCTGTTTTTT. Protein: CASSSSSGPGELFF.

The V gene is TRBV13, the J gene TRBJ2-1, with TRBD2 matching over 7 bases. In germline, CDR1 is PRHDT, CDR2 FYEKMQ (reference sequence). The V gene end was trimmed by 5 bases and the J gene end by 4 bases; junction bases not matched to a gene: 11. This CDR3 has 16 amino acids. CDR3 DNA sequence: TGTGCCAGCAGCACCTACCGGGACTATAATTACAATGAGCAGTTCTTC. Translation gives CASSTYRDYNYNEQFF. The complete variable domain, with remaining parts taken from reference TRBV13 and TRBJ2-1, reads AAGVIQSPRHLIKEKRETATLKCYPIPRHDTVYWYQQGPGQDPQFLISFYEKMQSDKGSIPDRFSAQQFSDYHSELNMSSLELGDSALYFCASSTYRDYNYNEQFFGPGTRLTVL.

The chain joins TRBV9 to TRBJ2-2; D is uncertain. V was pared by 0 bases and J by 0 bases, with 12 bases between. This CDR3 comprises 17 residues. Germline values: CDR1 SGDLS, CDR2 YYNGEE. Written as DNA, the CDR3 is TGTGCCAGCAGCGTAGGGGGAATAGCCGCGAACACCGGGGAGCTGTTTTTT. Protein sequence: CASSVGGIAANTGELFF.

The chain links TRBV18 to TRBJ2-7; either TRBD1 or TRBD2 may fit D (6 bases each). The CDR3 spans 15 residues. Germline V gives CDR1 KGHSH, CDR2 LQKENI. V lost 3 bases and J 2 bases, leaving 14 bases between the germline ends. This CDR3 is CASSPLGGRTYEQYF. CDR3 DNA: TGTGCCAGCTCACCCCTCGGGGGCAGAACCTACGAGCAGTACTTC.

This chain connects TRBV4-1 to TRBJ2-7, with 10 bases identical to TRBD2. J lost 6 bases, V lost 4 bases, and 6 bases had no gene match. CDR3 length equals 14 residues. Germline lookup yields CDR1 MGHRA and CDR2 YSYEKL. CDR3 bases: TGCGCCAGCAGCCCTGGACTAGCGGTATCCGAGCAGTACTTC. It specifies CASSPGLAVSEQYF.

The CDR3, as DNA: TGCGCCAGCAGCCAAGGTTATATAGGGGACGGGTCAGATACGCAGTATTTT. Its translation is CASSQGYIGDGSDTQYF. This chain connects TRBV4-1 to TRBJ2-3, with D tentatively TRBD1 or TRBD2 (5 bases each). This CDR3 has 17 residues. CDR1 and CDR2 (germline): MGHRA, YSYEKL. Trimming left V 1 base short and J 4 bases short, with 18 bases between.

This chain connects TRBV7-2 to TRBJ1-3; D remains ambiguous. The CDR3 spans 15 residues. Germline values: CDR1 SGHTA, CDR2 FQGNSA. Between the trimmed V and J ends, which lost 2 bases and 4 bases, there was a span of 12 bases. The CDR3, as DNA: TGTGCCAGCAGCTTATACGAGGGAAGCGGAAACACCATATATTTT. Amino acid sequence: CASSLYEGSGNTIYF.

V is TRBV18 and J is TRBJ1-5; perhaps TRBD1 as D (6 bases). Trimming shortened V by 3 bases and J by 0 bases, and 12 bases separated the two germline ends. The germline V gene encodes CDR1 KGHSH and CDR2 LQKENI. CDR3 size: 16 residues. The chain's CDR3 is CASSPRQDSSNQPQHF. The CDR3 DNA reads TGTGCCAGCTCACCCAGACAGGACTCTAGCAATCAGCCCCAGCATTTT. Drawing the rest from reference TRBV18 and TRBJ1-5, the complete variable domain is NAGVMQNPRHLVRRRGQEARLRCSPMKGHSHVYWYRQLPEEGLKFMVYLQKENIIDESGMPKERFSAEFPKEGPSILRIQQVVRGDSAAYFCASSPRQDSSNQPQHFGDGTRLSIL.

A single count supports this clone. This chain links TRBV6-5 with TRBJ2-3, with D perhaps given as TRBD1 or TRBD2 (6 bases each). This CDR3 region has 16 residues. CDR1 and CDR2 (germline): MNHEY, SVGAGI. The V end was cut by 2 bases, the J end by 2 bases, with 14 bases between. CDR3 amino acids: CASSYGGGIYTDTQYF. The CDR3 bases are TGTGCCAGCAGTTACGGAGGGGGAATCTACACAGATACGCAGTATTTT.

V gene TRBV11-2 combines with J gene TRBJ2-7; 8 positions agree with TRBD2. V lost 5 bases, J lost 7 bases, and 7 bases stayed unmatched. Germline CDR1 and CDR2: SGHAT and FQNNGV. This CDR3 has 13 amino acids. CDR3 sequence reads: CASSRTGGEEQYF. CDR3 bases: TGTGCCAGCAGCCGGACCGGGGGGGAAGAGCAGTACTTC.

DNA for the CDR3: TGTGCCAGCAGCCCAGCAGGGGGGACAGATACGCAGTATTTT. Translation gives CASSPAGGTDTQYF. This rearrangement joins TRBV27 to TRBJ2-3; D perhaps matches TRBD1 (7 bases). The V gene lost 6 bases and the J gene lost 3 bases, with 13 bases spanning the gap. This CDR3 contains 14 residues. CDR1 is MNHEY, CDR2 SMNVEV, per germline (reference sequence).

The chain has TRBV5-1 and TRBJ1-4; no definite D call. The germline gives CDR1 SGHRS, CDR2 YFSETQ. Between the trimmed V and J ends, which lost 1 base and 7 bases, there was a span of 14 bases. The CDR3 loop spans 15 amino acids. CDR3 protein: CASSLYINSGEKLFF. CDR3 bases: TGCGCCAGCAGCTTGTATATTAACAGCGGTGAAAAACTGTTTTTT.

The V call is TRBV5-1, the J call TRBJ2-7, with 14 bases identical to TRBD2. The J segment lost 5 bases and the V segment lost 3 bases, leaving 4 bases of the junction unmatched. Germline CDR1 and CDR2: SGHRS and YFSETQ. The CDR3 is 15 residues long. In DNA form, the CDR3 reads TGCGCCAGCAGCTACGGGACTAGCGGGAGCCACGAGCAGTACTTC. As protein: CASSYGTSGSHEQYF.

The V gene is TRBV18, the J gene TRBJ2-1; TRBD2 matches 10 bases. V was clipped by 3 bases and J by 4 bases; unmatched bases: 12. The CDR3 loop spans 18 amino acids. CDR1 and CDR2 (germline): KGHSH, LQKENI. The CDR3 region has the DNA TGTGCCAGCTCACCCGGGGTAGCGGGAGGCATGAGTTACAATGAGCAGTTCTTC. Translating gives CASSPGVAGGMSYNEQFF.

The CDR3 spells CASSPEITNEKLFF. Written as DNA, the CDR3 is TGTGCCAGCTCACCAGAGATAACTAATGAAAAACTGTTTTTT. This chain links TRBV18 with TRBJ1-4, with D unclear. Germline values: CDR1 KGHSH, CDR2 LQKENI. The CDR3 consists of 14 residues. V was shortened by 2 bases and J by 1 base, with 5 bases between the two germline ends.

This rearrangement joins TRBV28 to TRBJ1-1; 8 bases line up with TRBD1. The CDR3 runs 15 residues. In germline, CDR1 is MDHEN, CDR2 SYDVKM. V trimming: 4 bases; J trimming: 3 bases; junction bases outside the gene matches: 7. The CDR3 nucleotides are TGTGCCAGCAGTTCTCCAGGGGGCTCGGACACTGAAGCTTTCTTT. Translation gives CASSSPGGSDTEAFF.

The chain combines TRBV6-5 with TRBJ2-7; 12 bases match TRBD2. V trimming: 2 bases; J trimming: 0 bases; junction bases outside the gene matches: 2. This CDR3 is 16 amino acids long. From germline, CDR1 is MNHEY and CDR2 SVGAGI. For the CDR3, the DNA is TGTGCCAGCAGTTACGCTAGCGGGGGGGCCTCCTACGAGCAGTACTTC. Residues: CASSYASGGASYEQYF.

The V and J genes are TRBV29-1 and TRBJ2-7, with D possibly matching TRBD2 (7 bases). CDR1 is SQVTM, CDR2 ANQGSEA, per germline. The V end was cut by 2 bases, the J end by 1 base, with 15 bases between. This CDR3 has 15 residues. The CDR3 here is CSVEKMGGASYEQYF. The CDR3 DNA follows: TGCAGCGTTGAAAAGATGGGGGGGGCTTCCTACGAGCAGTACTTC.

The chain couples TRBV5-1 to TRBJ2-3; perhaps TRBD1 as D (5 bases). Trimming took off 0 bases at V and 1 base at J, with 9 bases between the two ends. The CDR3 has 15 amino acids. CDR1 and CDR2 (germline): SGHRS, YFSETQ. CDR3 coding DNA: TGCGCCAGCAGCTTGGCCCGCAGGGGCACAGATACGCAGTATTTT. It translates to CASSLARRGTDTQYF. Together with reference TRBV5-1 and TRBJ2-3, the CDR3 gives the full variable domain: KAGVTQTPRYLIKTRGQQVTLSCSPISGHRSVSWYQQTPGQGLQFLFEYFSETQRNKGNFPGRFSGRQFSNSRSEMNVSTLELGDSALYLCASSLARRGTDTQYFGPGTRLTVL.

The chain links TRBV9 to TRBJ1-1; D is uncertain. The germline gives CDR1 SGDLS, CDR2 YYNGEE. This CDR3 is built from 14 residues. Trimming shortened V by 8 bases and J by 1 base, and 15 bases separated the two germline ends. The CDR3 DNA is TGTGCCAGTGCCGACGCAGCAGGGAACACTGAAGCTTTCTTT. Amino acid sequence: CASADAAGNTEAFF.

This clone showed up just once. The V gene is TRBV10-1, the J gene TRBJ2-7, with 10 bases identical to TRBD2. CDR1 and CDR2 (germline): WNHNN, SYGVQD (reference sequence). The CDR3 runs to 13 residues. The trim removed 6 bases at V and 9 bases at J, leaving 8 bases unmatched. The CDR3 is CASSPGLAAGQYF. The CDR3 nucleotides read TGCGCCAGCAGCCCCGGACTAGCGGCCGGGCAGTACTTC.